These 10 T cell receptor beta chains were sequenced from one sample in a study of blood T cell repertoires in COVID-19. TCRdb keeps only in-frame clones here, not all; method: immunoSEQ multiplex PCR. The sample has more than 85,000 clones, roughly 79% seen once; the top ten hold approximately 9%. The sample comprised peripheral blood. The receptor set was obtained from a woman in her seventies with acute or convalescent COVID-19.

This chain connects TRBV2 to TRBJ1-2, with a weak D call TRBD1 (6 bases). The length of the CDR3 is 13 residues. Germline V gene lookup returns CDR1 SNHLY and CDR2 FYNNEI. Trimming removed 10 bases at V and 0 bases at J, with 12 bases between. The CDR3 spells CATSDRANYGYTF. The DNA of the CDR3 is TGTGCCACCTCGGACAGAGCTAACTATGGCTACACCTTC.

In DNA form, the CDR3 reads TGTGCCAGCAGTTTGAGTGTATTAAAGGGGATGTGGGACTATGGCTACACCTTC. The encoded protein is CASSLSVLKGMWDYGYTF. V and J are TRBV28 and TRBJ1-2; tentative D call: TRBD1 (5 bases). V was cut by 3 bases and J by 3 bases, with 23 bases left in between. CDR3 length equals 18 residues. Germline V CDR1 and CDR2: MDHEN, SYDVKM.

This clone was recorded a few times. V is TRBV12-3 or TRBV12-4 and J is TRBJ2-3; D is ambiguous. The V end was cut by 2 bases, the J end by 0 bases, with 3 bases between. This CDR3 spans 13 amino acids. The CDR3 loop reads CASSLSSTDTQYF. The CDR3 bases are TGTGCCAGCAGTTTATCTAGCACAGATACGCAGTATTTT.

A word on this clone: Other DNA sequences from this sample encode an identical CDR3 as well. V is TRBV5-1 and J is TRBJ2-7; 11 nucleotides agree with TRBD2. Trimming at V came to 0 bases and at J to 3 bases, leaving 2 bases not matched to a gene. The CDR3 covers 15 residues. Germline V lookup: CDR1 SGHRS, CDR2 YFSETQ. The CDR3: CASSLVGTSGYEQYF. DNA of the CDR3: TGCGCCAGCAGCTTGGTGGGGACTAGCGGCTACGAGCAGTACTTC.

The CDR3: CASSSGGLSYTF. The CDR3 DNA is TGTGCCAGCAGTTCGGGGGGTCTGAGCTACACCTTC. The V and J genes are TRBV27 and TRBJ1-2; perhaps TRBD1 as D (5 bases). V lost 4 bases, J lost 9 bases, and 12 bases lay in between. The CDR3 has 12 residues. Per germline, CDR1 MNHEY and CDR2 SMNVEV (reference sequence).

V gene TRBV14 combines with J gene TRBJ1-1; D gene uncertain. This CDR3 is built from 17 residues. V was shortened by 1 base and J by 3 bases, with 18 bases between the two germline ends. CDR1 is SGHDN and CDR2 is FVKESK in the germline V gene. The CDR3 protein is CASSQGVAKGEDTEAFF. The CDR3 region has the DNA TGTGCCAGCAGCCAAGGTGTGGCGAAGGGAGAGGACACTGAAGCTTTCTTT.

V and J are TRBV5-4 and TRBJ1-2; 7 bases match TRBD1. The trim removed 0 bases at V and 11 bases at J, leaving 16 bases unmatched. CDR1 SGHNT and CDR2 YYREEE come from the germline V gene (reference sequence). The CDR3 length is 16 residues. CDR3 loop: CASSLAFAGGQQGYTF. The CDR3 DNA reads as TGTGCCAGCAGCTTGGCCTTCGCGGGGGGGCAACAGGGGTACACCTTC.

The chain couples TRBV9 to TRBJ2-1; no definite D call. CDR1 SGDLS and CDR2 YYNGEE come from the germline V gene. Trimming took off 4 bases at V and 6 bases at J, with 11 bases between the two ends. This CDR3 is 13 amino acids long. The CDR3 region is CASSTQIVNEQFF. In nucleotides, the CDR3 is TGTGCCAGCAGCACCCAAATAGTCAATGAGCAGTTCTTC.

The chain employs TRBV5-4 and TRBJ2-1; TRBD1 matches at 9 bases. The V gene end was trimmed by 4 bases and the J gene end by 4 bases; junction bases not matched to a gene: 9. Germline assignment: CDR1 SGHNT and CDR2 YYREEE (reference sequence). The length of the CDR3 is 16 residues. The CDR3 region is CASSARTGEFYNEQFF. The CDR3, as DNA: TGTGCCAGCAGCGCTAGGACAGGGGAGTTTTACAATGAGCAGTTCTTC.

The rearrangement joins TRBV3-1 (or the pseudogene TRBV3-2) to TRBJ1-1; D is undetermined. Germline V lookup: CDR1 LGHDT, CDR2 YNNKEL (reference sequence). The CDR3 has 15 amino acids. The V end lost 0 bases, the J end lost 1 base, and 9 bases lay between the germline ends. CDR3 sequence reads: CASSQERSGNTEAFF. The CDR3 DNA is TGTGCCAGCAGCCAAGAAAGGTCAGGGAACACTGAAGCTTTCTTT.